Presented here are 11 T cell receptor beta chains from one specimen sequenced in a study of CD8 T cells in ankylosing spondylitis. TCRdb reprocessed the 5' RACE reads with MiXCR, giving one entry per CDR3 protein. This repertoire shows 400,000 to 450,000 distinct CDR3 sequences, 15% to 20% found once; its top ten account for 1%. Overall study findings and caveats: Seemingly distinctive of ankylosing spondylitis blood was a TCR beta motif formed by eight highly homologous variants.

The antigens these receptors bind are not known. Input material: blood, either unsorted or a sorted T cell fraction (not recorded which). Receptor source: a male donor with ankylosing spondylitis.

This clonotype was seen a few times. V and J are TRBV6-2 or TRBV6-3 and TRBJ1-5; 9 bases agree with TRBD1. V dropped 6 bases and J dropped 7; count of bases not matched to a gene: 7. The CDR3 is 14 amino acids. Germline V CDR1 and CDR2: MNHEY, SVGEGT. This chain's CDR3 is CASRTTGGGQPQHF. The CDR3 DNA follows: TGTGCCAGCAGGACTACAGGGGGCGGACAGCCCCAGCATTTT.

This clonotype appeared a few times. The chain joins TRBV20-1 to TRBJ2-3; the match to TRBD1 covers 10 bases. The CDR3 spans 15 residues. CDR1 is DFQATT, CDR2 SNEGSKA, per germline (reference sequence). The V segment lost 6 bases and the J segment 3 bases; nucleotides outside the gene matches: 9. The CDR3 sequence: CSAEDRGLGTDTQYF. CDR3 bases: TGCAGTGCCGAAGACAGGGGGCTGGGAACAGATACGCAGTATTTT.

This clonotype has more than one count but fewer than ten. The chain is built from TRBV7-3 and TRBJ2-5; D gene unclear. CDR3 length: 12 amino acids. The germline CDR1 and CDR2 sequences are SGHTA and FQGTGA. The V gene lost 5 bases and the J gene lost 5 bases, with 9 bases spanning the gap. The CDR3 DNA reads as TGTGCCAGCAGCAATCCTGGGGAGACCCAGTACTTC. This gives the protein CASSNPGETQYF.

This rearrangement joins TRBV7-2 to TRBJ1-3; 10 positions agree with TRBD1. V shed 4 bases and J 3 bases; nucleotides not matched to a gene: 9. The CDR3 length is 17 residues. CDR1 and CDR2 from the germline V gene are SGHTA and FQGNSA. The CDR3 is CASSSTSTGGLGNTIYF. DNA for the CDR3: TGTGCCAGCAGCTCGACTTCGACAGGGGGCCTTGGAAACACCATATATTTT.

Only a few counts were recorded for this clonotype. The chain combines TRBV19 with TRBJ2-1; 9 positions match TRBD2. With V trimmed by 6 bases and J by 8 bases, 14 bases remained unmatched. CDR3 size: 16 residues. Per the germline V gene, CDR1 is LNHDA and CDR2 is SQIVND (reference sequence). The CDR3 DNA follows: TGTGCCAGTAGACCCGGTAGTAGCGGGAGCTTAGATGAGCAGTTCTTC. This gives the protein CASRPGSSGSLDEQFF.

CDR3: CASSQGDNRQPQHF. The CDR3, as DNA: TGTGCCAGCAGCCAAGGGGACAATCGGCAGCCCCAGCATTTT. The rearrangement uses TRBV3-1 and TRBJ1-5; a weak D match, TRBD1 (6 bases). V lost 1 base and J 7 bases, leaving 11 bases between the germline ends. Looked up from germline, CDR1 is LGHDT and CDR2 is YNNKEL (reference sequence). This CDR3 comprises 14 residues. The full variable domain, completed using reference TRBV3-1 and TRBJ1-5, is DTAVSQTPKYLVTQMGNDKSIKCEQNLGHDTMYWYKQDSKKFLKIMFSYNNKELIINETVPNRFSPKSPDKAHLNLHINSLELGDSAVYFCASSQGDNRQPQHFGDGTRLSIL.

This clonotype was seen more than once but under ten times. The rearrangement joins TRBV20-1 to TRBJ2-5; 7 bases agree with TRBD1. Germline trimming cut 5 bases from V and 4 bases from J; bases unmatched to any gene: 7. The CDR3 extends over 13 amino acids. Germline loops: CDR1 DFQATT, CDR2 SNEGSKA (reference sequence). The CDR3 here is CSALTGVGETQYF. The DNA of the CDR3 is TGCAGTGCTCTAACAGGGGTCGGAGAGACCCAGTACTTC.

This clonotype was detected ten times or more. The rearrangement uses TRBV12-3 or TRBV12-4 and TRBJ2-1, with 8 bases lining up with TRBD2. The CDR3 has 13 residues. The trim removed 6 bases at V and 6 bases at J, leaving 4 bases unmatched. DNA for the CDR3: TGTGCCAGCAGCGTAGCGGGGCGCAATGAGCAGTTCTTC. Translated: CASSVAGRNEQFF.

The rearrangement joins TRBV20-1 to TRBJ2-5; unclear D gene. Trimming removed 0 bases from V and 7 bases from J, with 9 bases in between. The length of the CDR3 is 12 residues. Per the germline V gene, CDR1 is DFQATT and CDR2 is SNEGSKA (reference sequence). The CDR3 region has the DNA TGCAGTGCTAGAGAGGGGTTTTGGACCCAGTACTTC. Protein: CSAREGFWTQYF.

The sample holds a few counts of this clonotype. The chain links TRBV20-1 to TRBJ2-2, with D possibly being TRBD2 (6 bases). The CDR3 covers 15 residues. From germline, CDR1 is DFQATT and CDR2 SNEGSKA (reference sequence). V shed 6 bases and J shed 4 bases, with 18 bases lying between them. The CDR3 DNA follows: TGCAGTGCCCCTTGGGGGGAGCGGAGCACCGGGGAGCTGTTTTTT. It codes for CSAPWGERSTGELFF.

This clonotype was counted between two and nine times. V gene TRBV20-1 combines with J gene TRBJ1-4; D gene unclear. CDR3 size: 15 residues. Germline V lookup: CDR1 DFQATT, CDR2 SNEGSKA (reference sequence). Trimming removed 0 bases from V and 1 base from J, with 9 bases in between. The CDR3 nucleotides are TGCAGTGCTAGAGATGGAGGAAAAACTAATGAAAAACTGTTTTTT. Translation gives CSARDGGKTNEKLFF.